This TCR beta chain originates from a study of T cells in localized non-small cell lung cancer. Regarding the study as a whole: The study found T cell clonality highest in uninvolved adjacent lung, above tumor. Within adjacent lung there appeared a median about 54 of the top 100 tumor clones. Investigators sequenced only a single tumor region, leaving heterogeneity possible. Increased T cell density in blood showed an association with longer overall survival.

The repertoire was sequenced with immunoSEQ multiplex PCR; TCRdb's copy has only in-frame clones and lacks some. The table shows some 53,000 clones, with just over 85% occurring only once. This CDR3 is 14 amino acids long. Trimming removed 2 bases from V and 5 bases from J, with 13 bases in between. In germline, CDR1 is SGHRS, CDR2 YFSETQ. In the case of this clone: Antigen specificity is unknown.

The TCR sequence derives from a male donor aged 60 or older with stage III squamous cell lung carcinoma. The sample was peripheral blood, taken before any cancer treatment. J is TRBJ1-1 and V is TRBV5-1; perhaps TRBD1 as D (6 bases). The CDR3 sequence is CASSLQGEATEAFF. The CDR3 DNA sequence: TGCGCCAGCAGCTTACAGGGAGAGGCTACTGAAGCTTTCTTT. Filled out from reference TRBV5-1 and TRBJ1-1, the complete variable domain reads KAGVTQTPRYLIKTRGQQVTLSCSPISGHRSVSWYQQTPGQGLQFLFEYFSETQRNKGNFPGRFSGRQFSNSRSEMNVSTLELGDSALYLCASSLQGEATEAFFGQGTRLTVV.